This TCR beta chain was sequenced in a study of PD-1 blockade in classical Hodgkin lymphoma (dated by TCRdb to about 2020). Background for the entire study: Nivolumab dosing was 3 mg/kg intravenously every 2 weeks, continuing until either disease progression or unacceptable toxicity. The study used CyTOF and TCR beta sequencing to define a peripheral blood immune signature of response to PD-1 blockade in classical Hodgkin lymphoma. Overall study outcomes, separate from this receptor: The study was restricted to a single clinical trial cohort, and the causes of repertoire differences, possibly disease activity or prior therapy, were left undefined. CD4+ but not CD8+ TCR diversity rose significantly by C4D1 (p=0.0027 vs p=0.16), most apparent in complete responders (p=0.02). Baseline TCR diversity was reported as lower in newly diagnosed patients than in healthy donors, and lower still in relapsed/refractory patients. Lower diversity was observed in patients in whom nivolumab was started less than 1 year after ASCT, and these patients were excluded from later analyses so that confounding by immune reconstitution would be avoided. Baseline diversity similar to that of newly diagnosed patients was observed in trial patients achieving complete response, whereas significantly lower diversity was observed in partial responders and progressors.

What the time point label conveys for this sample: cycle 4 day 1 (C4D1), after 5 to 7 weeks of nivolumab. Every trial patient had relapsed following autologous stem cell transplantation, and prior brentuximab vedotin exposure was what differed among cohorts A, B and C. A total of 50 to 70 patients with relapsed/refractory classical Hodgkin lymphoma made up the trial cohort, and each patient's best overall response was complete response, partial response or progressive disease. Trial patients were treated with single-agent nivolumab in the multi-cohort phase II CheckMate 205 trial. An independent review committee assessed best overall response using the 2007 International Working Group response criteria. Trial PBMCs were obtained immediately prior to nivolumab initiation (C1D1) and on therapy at cycle 2 day 1 and cycle 4 day 1. Peripheral blood was collected in 8 mL Vacutainer Cell Preparation Tubes, from which PBMCs were isolated by centrifugation and then cryopreserved.

Comment on this clone: Its recognized antigen is unknown. No base-level quality is on record; no much larger clone is a single base apart.

The CDR3 contains 14 residues, cysteine and phenylalanine counted. The sequence is cut down to CDR3 DNA, 42 bases in frame from base 1. CDR1 and CDR2 were assigned from the germline V gene as SGHTA and FQGNSA. V is pared back by 1 base and J by 8 bases, with 14 bases lying between the germline termini. Genomic DNA was isolated using the Qiagen DNeasy kit from unsorted PBMCs as well as from negatively selected CD4+ and CD8+ fractions. TCR beta CDR3 regions were amplified by immunoSEQ multiplex PCR using primers annealing to V and J segments. A synthetic immune receptor repertoire was used to minimize amplification bias, and any residual bias was removed computationally once sequencing was done. For the original study's pipeline: Custom Python scripts were used to quantify repertoire diversity as the Shannon entropy index. The unsorted, CD4+ and CD8+ repertoires were each analyzed separately, with the exception of combined analyses, where CD4+ and CD8+ sequences were merged in silico. Clonal expansion was defined as at least a 2-fold frequency increase after treatment relative to C1D1, with a pseudocount of 0.5 for undetected baseline clones. Clones with 0 or 1 copy at C1D1 were defined as singleton clones, while clones with 2 or more copies were defined as non-singleton clones. Clones expanded in unsorted samples were annotated as CD4+, CD8+ or unknown by matching protein sequences in sorted samples from the same patient. Wilcoxon tests were applied to paired samples to test diversity changes from C1D1 to C4D1. The clones in this table, taken by TCRdb from immuneACCESS, are in-frame only. Not every clone is retained; where verified, under half of the shortfall comes from an unresolved V gene, and the cause of the rest is unknown. The V and J calls and clone size were taken over from that table, and D and trimming were inferred from the DNA. Counted in this sample were some 24,000 clones; less than 75% of them appeared once. The ten largest clones represent roughly 27% of the sample.

Source: peripheral blood mononuclear cells (PBMCs), taken before the fourth cycle of nivolumab. The sequence was obtained from a human donor with classical Hodgkin lymphoma. The sequence links TRBV7-2 to TRBJ1-2; a confident D gene designation cannot be given. The DNA reads TGTGCCAGCAGCTTAGATCGCACGCCCGGGGGCTACACCTTC. Its coded protein is CASSLDRTPGGYTF.